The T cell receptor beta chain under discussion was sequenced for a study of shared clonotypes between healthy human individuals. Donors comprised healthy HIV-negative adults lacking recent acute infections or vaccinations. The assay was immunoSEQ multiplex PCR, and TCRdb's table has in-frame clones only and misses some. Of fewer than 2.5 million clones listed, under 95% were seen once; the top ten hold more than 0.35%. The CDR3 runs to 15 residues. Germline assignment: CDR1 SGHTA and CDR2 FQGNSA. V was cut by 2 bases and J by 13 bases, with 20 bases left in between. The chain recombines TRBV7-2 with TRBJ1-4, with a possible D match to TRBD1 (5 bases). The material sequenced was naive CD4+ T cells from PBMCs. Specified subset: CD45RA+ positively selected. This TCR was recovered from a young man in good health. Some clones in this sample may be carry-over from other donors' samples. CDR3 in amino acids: CASSLTSVTPGGLFF. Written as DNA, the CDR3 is TGTGCCAGCAGCTTAACCTCGGTGACGCCGGGGGGACTGTTTTTT.